One and the same sample provided the 3 T cell receptor beta chains below, sequenced in a study of blood T cells in healthy people across ages. A second PCR of roughly 7 to 11 cycles used a sample-barcoded 5' primer and a J-beta primer mix. Each CDR3 protein is one row after TCRdb ran MiXCR on the 5' RACE reads. The data contain 650,000 to 1,000,000 distinct CDR3 sequences, 36% of them singletons. Sequenced input: blood. The receptor set was obtained from a man younger than 30 in good health.

Ten or more counts support this clonotype. The rearrangement links TRBV10-3 to TRBJ2-3, with D perhaps given as TRBD1 or TRBD2 (6 bases each). V lost 3 bases and J 1 base, leaving 8 bases between the germline ends. This CDR3 has 14 amino acids. Germline CDR1 is ENHRY and CDR2 is SYGVKD. The CDR3 nucleotides read TGTGCCATCAGTGACCGGGGGCGCACAGATACGCAGTATTTT. The encoded protein is CAISDRGRTDTQYF.

This chain connects TRBV4-3 to TRBJ1-5; a weak D match, TRBD1 (6 bases). This CDR3 comprises 16 residues. The germline gives CDR1 LGHNA, CDR2 YSLEER. V was cut by 4 bases and J by 2 bases, with 15 bases left in between. In DNA form, the CDR3 reads TGCGCCAGCAGCCGAGATTTAAGGGGGGGCAATCAGCCCCAGCATTTT. Protein: CASSRDLRGGNQPQHF.

The V call is TRBV7-2, the J call TRBJ1-2, with D possibly matching TRBD1 (6 bases). Trimming cost V 5 bases and J 8 bases, with 18 bases left between them. Germline loops: CDR1 SGHTA, CDR2 FQGNSA. The CDR3 is 14 amino acids. The CDR3 loop reads CASSVGAGERGYTF. Here the CDR3 DNA reads TGTGCCAGCAGCGTAGGTGCAGGGGAAAGAGGCTACACCTTC.